A single T cell receptor beta chain is shown here with its context. The antigen is not known. Trimming took off 4 bases at V and 1 base at J, with 12 bases between the two ends. The germline gives CDR1 MDHEN, CDR2 SYDVKM. The CDR3 length is 15 residues. The study reverse transcribed the entire isolated RNA, so it sequenced expressed TCRB transcripts. Sequencing was performed with immunoSEQ multiplex PCR; in TCRdb, only in-frame clones are kept and a portion is missing. The repertoire holds roughly 140,000 clones, with over 8.5% as singletons. The sample originates from a study of beta chain features in type 1 diabetes. The study's findings and limits: Patients with Type 1 diabetes showed moderately but significantly shorter TCRB CDR3s in all four CD4+ subsets.

The source is a man in his late teens or twenties in good health. Sequenced material: central memory CD4+ T cells from blood. This chain links TRBV28 with TRBJ2-3; TRBD1 might be the D (6 bases). CDR3 sequence reads: CASSYHQGRTDTQYF. The DNA of the CDR3 is TGTGCCAGCAGTTACCATCAGGGGCGCACAGATACGCAGTATTTT.